The 10 T cell receptor beta chains below all came from one sample that was sequenced in a study of OX40 agonist ivuxolimab in advanced cancers. Clones were read by immunoSEQ multiplex PCR, and TCRdb kept only the in-frame ones, dropping some. The data hold tens of thousands of clones, with around 85% observed a single time. The specimen comprised CD4+ or CD8+ T cells sorted from blood, sampled in a trial of the OX40 agonist ivuxolimab. These receptors all come from an adult with an advanced solid tumor such as melanoma, head and neck, liver or kidney cancer.

V and J are TRBV7-9 and TRBJ2-1; D remains unclear. Trimming cost V 1 base and J 5 bases, with 9 bases left between them. This CDR3 comprises 14 residues. The germline CDR1 and CDR2 sequences are SEHNR and FQNEAQ (reference sequence). CDR3 region: CASSLVAGDNEQFF. As DNA, the CDR3 is TGTGCCAGCAGCTTAGTGGCCGGAGACAATGAGCAGTTCTTC.

The chain couples TRBV11-3 to TRBJ2-5, with TRBD1 matching 11 bases. The CDR3 loop spans 15 amino acids. From germline, CDR1 is SGHNT and CDR2 YENEEA. The V and J ends lost 4 bases and 3 bases, in that order; junction bases with no gene match: 4. CDR3 in DNA: TGTGCCAGCAGCTCACCGGGACAGGGGGAAGAGACCCAGTACTTC. This sequence encodes CASSSPGQGEETQYF.

The V call is TRBV5-4, the J call TRBJ2-7; D remains unclear. V shed 0 bases and J shed 5 bases, with 15 bases lying between them. CDR3 length equals 15 residues. The germline CDR1 and CDR2 sequences are SGHNT and YYREEE (reference sequence). The CDR3 loop reads CASSLGTGFSNEQYF. CDR3 coding DNA: TGTGCCAGCAGCTTGGGTACCGGGTTTAGCAACGAGCAGTACTTC. Together with reference TRBV5-4 and TRBJ2-7, the CDR3 gives the full variable domain: ETGVTQSPTHLIKTRGQQVTLRCSSQSGHNTVSWYQQALGQGPQFIFQYYREEENGRGNFPPRFSGLQFPNYSSELNVNALELDDSALYLCASSLGTGFSNEQYFGPGTRLTVT.

This clone was seen once. The CDR3 loop is CASSSGTLYGYTF. CDR3 DNA: TGTGCCAGCAGCTCCGGGACCCTCTATGGCTACACCTTC. This chain links TRBV7-8 with TRBJ1-2; D possibly corresponds to TRBD1 (5 bases). This CDR3 contains 13 residues. The germline V gene encodes CDR1 SGHVS and CDR2 FQNEAQ. The V end was cut by 4 bases, the J end by 4 bases, with 10 bases between. The whole variable domain, filled in from reference TRBV7-8 and TRBJ1-2, reads GAGVSQSPRYKVAKRGQDVALRCDPISGHVSLFWYQQALGQGPEFLTYFQNEAQLDKSGLPSDRFFAERPEGSVSTLKIQRTQQEDSAVYLCASSSGTLYGYTFGSGTRLTVV.

The chain has TRBV5-6 and TRBJ1-2; D call uncertain. The ends were cut back, 2 bases at V and 6 bases at J, with 17 bases in the middle. This CDR3 region has 15 residues. Germline V CDR1 and CDR2: SGHDT, YYEEEE. The CDR3 sequence is CASSFGTAWVDGYTF. The CDR3, as DNA: TGTGCCAGCAGCTTCGGTACAGCGTGGGTCGATGGCTACACCTTC.

V is TRBV7-9 and J is TRBJ2-5; perhaps TRBD1 as D (5 bases). Germline V gene data show CDR1 as SEHNR and CDR2 as FQNEAQ (reference sequence). Trimming shortened V by 4 bases and J by 2 bases, and 11 bases separated the two germline ends. The CDR3 covers 14 residues. The DNA for the CDR3 is TGTGCCAGCAGCTCCGGAGACAGTCAAGAGACCCAGTACTTC. This gives the protein CASSSGDSQETQYF.

The chain has TRBV4-1 and TRBJ2-7; tentatively, D is TRBD2 (7 bases). V lost 3 bases, J lost 0 bases, and 12 bases lay in between. The CDR3 covers 15 residues. Germline lookup yields CDR1 MGHRA and CDR2 YSYEKL. The CDR3 sequence is CASSQGAGHSYEQYF. CDR3 nucleotide sequence: TGCGCCAGCAGCCAGGGAGCGGGACACTCCTACGAGCAGTACTTC.

The rearrangement links TRBV6-6 to TRBJ1-1; a possible D gene is TRBD1 (5 bases). Germline CDR1 is MNHNY and CDR2 is SVGAGI (reference sequence). V lost 6 bases to trimming and J lost 7 bases, with 12 bases between them. The CDR3 contains 12 residues. The CDR3: CASRPGRGEAFF. CDR3 DNA sequence: TGTGCCAGCAGGCCAGGGAGAGGTGAAGCTTTCTTT.

This clone was seen once. With a much larger clone just one base away, this may be a read error. The rearrangement uses TRBV7-9 and TRBJ1-1; a possible D gene is TRBD1 (6 bases). V lost 11 bases and J lost 1, with 20 bases in between. The CDR3 length is 15 residues. Germline CDR1 reads SEHNR; CDR2 reads FQNEAQ (reference sequence). The CDR3 sequence: CAGVHGGGRNTEAFF. The CDR3 DNA reads as TGTGCCGGAGTCCACGGAGGGGGGAGGAACACTGAAGCTTTCTTT.

Here the CDR3 DNA reads TGTGCCAGCACCACAGGGTACAATGAGCAGTTCTTC. Translation: CASTTGYNEQFF. The V gene is TRBV6-5, the J gene TRBJ2-1; D might be TRBD1 (6 bases). Germline V gene sequence: CDR1 MNHEY, CDR2 SVGAGI. Trimming removed 7 bases at V and 4 bases at J, with 8 bases between. The CDR3 is made up of 12 amino acids.